The source of this T cell receptor (beta chain) is a study of T cell responses to AZD1222 COVID-19 vaccine. Points from the study as a whole: Possibly, clonal diversity was underestimated; donors were largely white British and included more females. Spike-specific TCR breadth and depth both grew after two AZD1222 doses.

Concerning this clone: Its target is unknown.

TCRdb's table, derived via immunoSEQ multiplex PCR, lists solely in-frame clones and lacks some. Here the sample spans roughly 100,000 clones, about 90% being singletons. This CDR3 region has 14 residues. Germline V gene lookup returns CDR1 ENHRY and CDR2 SYGVKD. Trimming shortened V by 3 bases and J by 4 bases, and 12 bases separated the two germline ends. The sequencing here drew on peripheral blood, taken on day 0 of AZD1222 vaccination. The receptor comes from an adult in good health. This sequence joins TRBV10-3 and TRBJ1-2; D may be TRBD1 (5 bases). CDR3 in amino acids: CAISDSGEGYGYTF. The DNA of the CDR3 is TGTGCCATCAGTGATTCGGGGGAGGGCTATGGCTACACCTTC.